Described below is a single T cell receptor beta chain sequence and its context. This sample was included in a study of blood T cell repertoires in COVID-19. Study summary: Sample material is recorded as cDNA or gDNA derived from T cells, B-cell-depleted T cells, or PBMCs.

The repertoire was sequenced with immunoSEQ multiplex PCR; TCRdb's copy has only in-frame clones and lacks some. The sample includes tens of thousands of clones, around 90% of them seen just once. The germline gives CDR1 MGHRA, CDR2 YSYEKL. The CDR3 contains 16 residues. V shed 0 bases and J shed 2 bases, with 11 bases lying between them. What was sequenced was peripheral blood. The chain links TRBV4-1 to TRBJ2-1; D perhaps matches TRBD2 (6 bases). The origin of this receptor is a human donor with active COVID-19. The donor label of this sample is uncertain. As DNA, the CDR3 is TGCGCCAGCAGCCAAGAGTTAGCGGAGGCCTACAATGAGCAGTTCTTC. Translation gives CASSQELAEAYNEQFF.